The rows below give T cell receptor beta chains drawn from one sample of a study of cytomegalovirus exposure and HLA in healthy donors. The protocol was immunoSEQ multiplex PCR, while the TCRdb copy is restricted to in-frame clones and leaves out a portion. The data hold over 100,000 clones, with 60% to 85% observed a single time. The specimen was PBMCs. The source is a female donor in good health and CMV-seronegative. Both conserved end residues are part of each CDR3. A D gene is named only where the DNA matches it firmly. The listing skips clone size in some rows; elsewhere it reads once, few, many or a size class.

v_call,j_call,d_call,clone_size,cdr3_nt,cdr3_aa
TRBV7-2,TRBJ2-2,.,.,TGTGCCACCACCCCACAATACACCGGGGAGCTGTTTTTT,CATTPQYTGELFF
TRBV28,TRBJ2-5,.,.,TGTGCCAGCAGCTTATCGGGGAGTCAAGAGACCCAGTACTTC,CASSLSGSQETQYF
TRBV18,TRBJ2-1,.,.,TGTGCCAGCTCACCATCGGGGTTAGTAGAAAATGAGCAGTTCTTC,CASSPSGLVENEQFF
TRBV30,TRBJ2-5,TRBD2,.,TGTGCCTGGAATAGCGGGGGGCGAGGGACCCAGTACTTC,CAWNSGGRGTQYF
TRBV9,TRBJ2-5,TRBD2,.,TGTGCCAGCAGCGTATCAGCGGGGGTCGTTACAGAGACCCAGTACTTC,CASSVSAGVVTETQYF
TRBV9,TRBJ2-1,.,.,TGTGCCAGCAGCGTAGTTGGCAGCTCCTACAATGAGCAGTTCTTC,CASSVVGSSYNEQFF
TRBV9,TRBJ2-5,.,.,TGTGCCAGCAGCGTAGCAGGGAGGAACCAAGAGACCCAGTACTTC,CASSVAGRNQETQYF
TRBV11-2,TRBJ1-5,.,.,TGTGCCAGCAGCTTAGGGACAAATCAGCCCCAGCATTTT,CASSLGTNQPQHF
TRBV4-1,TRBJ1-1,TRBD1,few,TGCGCCAGCAGCCAAGAAACAATGGCAGGGGGCACTGAAGCTTTCTTT,CASSQETMAGGTEAFF
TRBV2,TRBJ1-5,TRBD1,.,TGTGCCGGGAATACGACGGGACAGGGGGATAGCAATCAGCCCCAGCATTTT,CAGNTTGQGDSNQPQHF
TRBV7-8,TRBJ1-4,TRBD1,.,TGTGCCAGCAGCTTAGCAGGACAGGGTGAAAAACTGTTTTTT,CASSLAGQGEKLFF
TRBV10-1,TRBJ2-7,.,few,TGCGCCAGCAGTGACCGGGTCAAAAGCTACGAGCAGTACTTC,CASSDRVKSYEQYF
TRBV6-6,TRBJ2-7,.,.,TGTGCCAGCAGTTACTCAGCCAGGGAGGAAAAATACTTC,CASSYSAREEKYF
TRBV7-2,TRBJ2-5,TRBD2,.,TGTGCCAGCAGCTTACAGCGGGGGGGCCAAGAGACCCAGTACTTC,CASSLQRGGQETQYF
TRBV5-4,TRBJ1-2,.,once,TGTGCCAGCAGCTTAGACAGCTCAGCCTATGGCTACACCTTC,CASSLDSSAYGYTF
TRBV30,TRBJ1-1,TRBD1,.,TGTGCCTGGGACAGGGCCGGGTTGGGCGCTGAAGCTTTCTTT,CAWDRAGLGAEAFF
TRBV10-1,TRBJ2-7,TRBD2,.,TGCGCCAGCAGTCCGGGACTAGATCTGGGCGAGCAGTACTTC,CASSPGLDLGEQYF
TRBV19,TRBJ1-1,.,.,TGTGCCAGCAACGTTCCGGGAGGGAACACTGAAGCTTTCTTT,CASNVPGGNTEAFF